The present TCR beta chain was sequenced within a study of T-cell reconstitution after alpha-beta-depleted transplantation in children. Looked up from germline, CDR1 is MGHRA and CDR2 is YSYEKL. CDR3 length: 21 residues. Study-wide results and limits: When one year had passed after transplant, most T-cell counts and diversity came from newly produced T cells. At day 60, the high TCRbeta diversity found in some patients originated from recipient T cells and thymic progenitors that had survived. Where alpha-beta T cells came from about two months after transplant was reportedly several hundred expanded graft clones.

As concerns this clonotype: Its antigen is not known. Germline is not matched at one junction end, which may reflect a read error.

Unique molecular identifiers were used to barcode this TCRbeta library. TCRdb passed the PCR reads through MiXCR, listing each CDR3 protein once. The data hold some 460,000 distinct CDR3 sequences, with 15% to 20% observed a single time. This clonotype was obtained from a boy in the first two years of life who had a stem cell transplant for Wiskott-Aldrich syndrome, so the T cells may come from the graft donor. The V gene is TRBV4-1, the J gene TRBJ2-5; 9 positions agree with TRBD2. Sequencing used PBMCs, mostly from graft donor cells, obtained 360 days after TCRalphabeta/CD19-depleted stem cell transplant. The CDR3 sequence: CASSFKWYGPPSGVRQEIQYF. The CDR3 bases are TGCGCCAGCAGCTTCAAGTGGTATGGACCTCCTAGCGGGGTGCGCCAAGAGATCCAGTACTTC.